These 11 T cell receptor beta chains were all obtained from the same sample, sequenced in a study of shared T cell receptors in the human thymus. The method was immunoSEQ multiplex PCR; TCRdb's version includes in-frame clones alone and lacks a portion of them. Of some 400,000 clones listed, roughly 94% are singletons. What was sequenced was thymocytes. Source of these receptors: a human donor.

In this sample, this clone turned up once. The rearrangement uses TRBV19 and TRBJ2-7; maybe TRBD1 (5 bases). The CDR3 has 12 residues. Germline values: CDR1 LNHDA, CDR2 SQIVND (reference sequence). V was pared by 5 bases and J by 6 bases, with 11 bases between. In DNA, the CDR3 is TGTGCCAGTAGTTCGCAGGGTCGCGAGCAGTACTTC. Translation: CASSSQGREQYF.

This chain uses TRBV5-4 with TRBJ1-2; TRBD1 might be the D (5 bases). The CDR3 consists of 14 residues. Germline V lookup: CDR1 SGHNT, CDR2 YYREEE (reference sequence). V lost 2 bases and J 8 bases, leaving 16 bases between the germline ends. CDR3 DNA: TGTGCCAGCAGCTTTGGAATTCCCGGGGCAGGCTACACCTTC. Its protein product is CASSFGIPGAGYTF.

The chain links TRBV5-6 to TRBJ1-1, with 8 bases fitting TRBD1. Germline loops: CDR1 SGHDT, CDR2 YYEEEE. J gave up 11 bases and V 1 base, and 13 bases lay outside the gene matches. CDR3 length: 15 residues. The CDR3 DNA reads as TGTGCCAGCAGCTTGCCGACCCGGACAGGGAGTTCTGCTTTCTTT. Encoded protein: CASSLPTRTGSSAFF.

The V call is TRBV5-1, the J call TRBJ2-3; TRBD2 matches 9 bases. In germline, CDR1 is SGHRS, CDR2 YFSETQ. The CDR3 is made up of 15 amino acids. Unmatched junction bases numbered 11, after V lost 4 bases and J lost 8 bases. The chain's CDR3 is CASSRASGKDGTQYF. CDR3 nucleotide sequence: TGCGCCAGCAGCAGGGCTAGCGGGAAGGATGGTACGCAGTATTTT.

This chain connects TRBV11-2 to TRBJ2-7, with 8 nucleotides matching TRBD1. This CDR3 is built from 16 residues. V gave up 1 base and J gave up 3 bases; unmatched junction bases: 8. The germline gives CDR1 SGHAT, CDR2 FQNNGV. CDR3: CASSLAQGASFYEQYF. The CDR3 DNA sequence: TGTGCCAGCAGCTTAGCCCAGGGGGCGAGCTTCTACGAGCAGTACTTC.

The rearrangement joins TRBV15 to TRBJ2-7; no definite D call. From germline, CDR1 is LNHNV and CDR2 YYDKDF (reference sequence). CDR3 length equals 14 residues. Trimming removed 6 bases at V and 2 bases at J, with 14 bases between. The chain's CDR3 is CATSASGRPYEQYF. The CDR3 nucleotides read TGTGCCACCAGTGCGTCAGGCAGGCCCTACGAGCAGTACTTC.

The chain couples TRBV4-2 to TRBJ2-3; TRBD2 agrees at 7 bases. The CDR3 is 17 residues long. Germline values: CDR1 LGHNA, CDR2 YNFKEQ. The ends lost 0 bases at V and 0 bases at J; junction bases unmatched: 6. Here the CDR3 DNA reads TGTGCCAGCAGCCAAGATGCTAGCGGAGTTAGCACAGATACGCAGTATTTT. It translates to CASSQDASGVSTDTQYF.

This clone was picked up one time. The V gene is TRBV7-8, the J gene TRBJ1-5; 7 bases map to TRBD1. Germline CDR1 reads SGHVS; CDR2 reads FQNEAQ. The CDR3 sequence is 17 residues long. V lost 5 bases to trimming and J lost 6 bases; unmatched junction nucleotides: 16. CDR3 in amino acids: CASSQTPQGSPGQPQHF. DNA for the CDR3: TGTGCCAGCAGCCAAACGCCACAGGGGAGTCCGGGTCAGCCCCAGCATTTT.

The rearrangement links TRBV4-3 to TRBJ2-2; 7 positions agree with TRBD1. The V gene end was trimmed by 0 bases and the J gene end by 2 bases; junction bases not matched to a gene: 12. This CDR3 is built from 19 residues. From germline, CDR1 is LGHNA and CDR2 YSLEER. CDR3 protein: CASSQEIFDRASNTGELFF. DNA for the CDR3: TGCGCCAGCAGCCAAGAAATTTTTGACAGGGCCTCCAACACCGGGGAGCTGTTTTTT.

This chain connects TRBV18 to TRBJ1-1; the D gene is possibly TRBD1 (5 bases). Germline CDR1 is KGHSH and CDR2 is LQKENI. CDR3 length: 14 amino acids. V lost 3 bases to trimming and J lost 7 bases, with 15 bases between them. CDR3 DNA: TGTGCCAGCTCACCTATTCCGACAGCAAGTGAAGCTTTCTTT. Amino acids: CASSPIPTASEAFF.

The chain recombines TRBV10-2 with TRBJ2-2; 14 positions match TRBD2. The CDR3 totals 22 residues. CDR1 and CDR2 (germline): WSHSY, SAAADI. The V and J ends lost 0 bases and 3 bases, in that order; junction bases with no gene match: 15. CDR3 in amino acids: CASSESKGTGLAGDQDTGELFF. In DNA, the CDR3 is TGCGCCAGCAGTGAGTCGAAGGGGACGGGACTAGCGGGAGATCAGGACACCGGGGAGCTGTTTTTT.